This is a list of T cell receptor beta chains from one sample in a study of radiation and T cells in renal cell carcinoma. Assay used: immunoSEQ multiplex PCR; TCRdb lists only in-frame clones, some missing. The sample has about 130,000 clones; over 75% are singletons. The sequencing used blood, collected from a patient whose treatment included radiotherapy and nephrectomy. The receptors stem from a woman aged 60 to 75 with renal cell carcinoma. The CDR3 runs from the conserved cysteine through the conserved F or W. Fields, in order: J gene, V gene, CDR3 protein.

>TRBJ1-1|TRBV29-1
CSVRTGGPEAFF
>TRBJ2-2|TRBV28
CASSSGGYTGELFF
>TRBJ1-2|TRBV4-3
CASSQVILAGYTF
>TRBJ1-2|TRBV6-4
CASSPSEQGHGYTF
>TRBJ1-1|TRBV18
CASSPRGGNTEAFF
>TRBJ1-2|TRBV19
CASSPSRDRVYGYTF
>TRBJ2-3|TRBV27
CASSPLFRGDTQYF
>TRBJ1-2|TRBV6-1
CATRQAPYGYTF
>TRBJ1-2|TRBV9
CASSPPRGHGYTF
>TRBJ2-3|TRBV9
CASSPLSGRDTDTQYF
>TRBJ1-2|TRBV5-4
CASSFGTGTDGYTF
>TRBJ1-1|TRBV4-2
CASSQGTGTNTEAFF
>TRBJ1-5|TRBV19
CASSTDREGQPQHF
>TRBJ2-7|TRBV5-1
CASSLDAGSYEQYF
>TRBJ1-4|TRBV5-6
CASSLAAVEKLFF
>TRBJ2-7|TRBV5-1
CASSLSRAHEQYF
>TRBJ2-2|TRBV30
CAHQEVSGELFF
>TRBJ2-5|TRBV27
CASSPRARAETQYF
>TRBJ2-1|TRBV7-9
CASSQGPRAPEQFF
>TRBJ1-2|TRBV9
CASSVGAESYGYTF
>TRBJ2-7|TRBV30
CAWSVGAIYEQYF
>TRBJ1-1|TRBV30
CAWSGGGRNTEAFF
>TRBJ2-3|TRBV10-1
CASSESRSRQADTQYF
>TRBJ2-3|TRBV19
CASSTGLAGRQTDTQYF
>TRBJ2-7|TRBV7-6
CASSFAQADEQYF
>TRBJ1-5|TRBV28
CASMGSGQGAWSNQPQHF
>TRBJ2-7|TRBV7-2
CASSSKGGGPHEQYF
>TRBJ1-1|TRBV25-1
CASSDYLNQNTEAFF
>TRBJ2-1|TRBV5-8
CASILDRDRTNEQFF
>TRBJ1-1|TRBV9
CASSAQPRNTEAFF
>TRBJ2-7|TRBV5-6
CASSLDGGPYEQYF